This record covers a single T cell receptor beta chain. Its antigen is unidentified. The PCR was carried out with 60 Vbeta primers and 13 Jbeta primers. Repertoires were generated with immunoSEQ multiplex PCR, while TCRdb's copy carries only in-frame clones and drops some. The sample has about 140,000 clones, about 61% seen once. Per germline, CDR1 SGHTA and CDR2 FQGNSA. The CDR3 runs to 16 residues. V lost 3 bases, J lost 7 bases, and 8 bases stayed unmatched. The data stem from a study of cytomegalovirus exposure and HLA in healthy donors. Study-wide findings and caveats: Reportedly, a later analysis found an Asian-associated ancestry cluster had fewer N-insertions than the approximately 670-donor mean.

The chain carries TRBV7-2 and TRBJ1-6; 8 bases agree with TRBD1. The material sequenced was PBMCs. The clonotype originates from a middle-aged woman in good health and CMV-seronegative. CDR3 in DNA: TGTGCCAGCAGCTTTACCTCGACAGGGGTGAATTCACCCCTCCACTTT. This gives the protein CASSFTSTGVNSPLHF. Full variable domain (outside the CDR3, taken from reference TRBV7-2 and TRBJ1-6): GAGVSQSPSNKVTEKGKDVELRCDPISGHTALYWYRQSLGQGLEFLIYFQGNSAPDKSGLPSDRFSAERTGGSVSTLTIQRTQQEDSAVYLCASSFTSTGVNSPLHFGNGTRLTVT.